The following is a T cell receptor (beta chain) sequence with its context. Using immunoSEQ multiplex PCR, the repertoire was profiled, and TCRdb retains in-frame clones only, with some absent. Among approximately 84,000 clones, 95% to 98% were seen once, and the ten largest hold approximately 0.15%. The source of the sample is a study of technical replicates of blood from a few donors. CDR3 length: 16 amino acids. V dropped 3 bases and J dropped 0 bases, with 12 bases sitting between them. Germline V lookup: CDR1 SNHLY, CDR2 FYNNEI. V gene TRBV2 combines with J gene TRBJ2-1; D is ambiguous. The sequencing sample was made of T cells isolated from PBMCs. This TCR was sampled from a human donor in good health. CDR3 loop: CASSDPKASSYNEQFF. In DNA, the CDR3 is TGTGCCAGCAGTGACCCAAAAGCGAGCTCCTACAATGAGCAGTTCTTC. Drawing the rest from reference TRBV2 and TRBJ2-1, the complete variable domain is EPEVTQTPSHQVTQMGQEVILRCVPISNHLYFYWYRQILGQKVEFLVSFYNNEISEKSEIFDDQFSVERPDGSNFTLKIRSTKLEDSAMYFCASSDPKASSYNEQFFGPGTRLTVL.